These T cell receptor beta chains were read from a single sample in a study of glioma-infiltrating T cells. TCRdb re-analysed the multiplex PCR reads in MiXCR, keeping a single row per CDR3 protein. The sample has 300,000 to 450,000 distinct CDR3 sequences; roughly 41% are singletons. The sequenced sample consisted of glioma tissue, nonneoplastic brain tissue, or PBMCs (not recorded which). Source of these receptors: a human donor with low-grade glioma or glioblastoma, undergoing nonglioma brain surgery, or in good health (not recorded which). The CDR3 runs from the conserved cysteine through the conserved F or W. Each record gives: V gene, J gene, clone size, D gene, CDR3 length, CDR3 protein, CDR3 DNA. The D gene is left open where the match is weak. Where a row states a size, it is once, few, many or the class of an expanded clone; other rows omit it.

>TRBV15|TRBJ1-2|many|TRBD1|15
CATSRAGGQGVGYTF
TGTGCCACCAGCAGAGCCGGGGGACAGGGGGTTGGCTACACCTTC
>TRBV10-3|TRBJ2-1|-|-|15
CAIGIGGRTYNEQFF
TGTGCCATCGGAATCGGCGGTAGGACCTACAATGAGCAGTTCTTC
>TRBV6-6|TRBJ2-1|-|-|15
CASSATCGQNNEQFF
TGTGCCAGCAGTGCGACTTGCGGGCAGAACAACGAGCAGTTCTTC
>TRBV20-1|TRBJ2-3|many|-|10
CSARDTTEYF
TGCAGTGCTAGGGACACCACAGAGTATTTT
>TRBV6-1|TRBJ1-1|many|-|15
CASSPGVPLNTEAFF
TGTGCCAGCAGCCCGGGAGTGCCGCTGAACACTGAAGCTTTCTTT
>TRBV7-9|TRBJ2-2|-|-|14
CASSQTTHTGELFF
TGTGCCAGCAGCCAGACTACTCACACCGGGGAGCTGTTTTTT
>TRBV6-2/TRBV6-3|TRBJ2-2|many|TRBD2|16
CASSYGPAGDTGELFF
TGTGCCAGCAGTTATGGGCCAGCGGGGGACACCGGGGAGCTGTTTTTT
>TRBV10-3|TRBJ2-7|few|TRBD2|16
CAISETAGAYVGEQYF
TGTGCCATCAGTGAGACGGCGGGAGCCTACGTAGGCGAGCAGTACTTC
>TRBV5-1|TRBJ2-3|many|TRBD2|15
CASASGRPSTDTQYF
TGCGCCAGCGCCAGCGGGAGGCCGTCCACAGATACGCAGTATTTT
>TRBV7-2|TRBJ2-3|few|TRBD2|16
CASSRTRWRGGDTQYF
TGTGCCAGCAGCCGTACACGATGGCGGGGGGGAGATACGCAGTATTTT